This T cell receptor (beta chain) was sequenced in a study of OX40 agonist ivuxolimab in advanced cancers. TCRdb's copy holds only in-frame clones and misses some; the assay was immunoSEQ multiplex PCR. In the table there are roughly 70,000 clones, more than 75% of which are singletons. The trim removed 3 bases at V and 9 bases at J, leaving 5 bases unmatched. The CDR3 has 14 residues. From germline, CDR1 is SEHNR and CDR2 FQNEAQ (reference sequence). The chain joins TRBV7-9 to TRBJ2-6; 7 nucleotides match TRBD2. Sequencing was performed on CD4+ or CD8+ T cells sorted from blood, taken in a trial of the OX40 agonist ivuxolimab. The TCR originated in an adult with an advanced solid tumor such as melanoma, head and neck, liver or kidney cancer. CDR3: CASSLGGANNVLTF. In nucleotides, the CDR3 is TGTGCCAGCAGCTTGGGAGGGGCTAACAACGTCCTGACTTTC.